Listed here are 27 T cell receptor beta chains from one sample, sequenced in a study of blood T cells in healthy people across ages. Together with a sample-barcoded 5' primer, a J-beta primer mix was included in a second PCR lasting about 7 to 11 cycles. TCRdb recomputed calls from the 5' RACE reads with MiXCR, one row per CDR3 protein. The table shows about 1 million distinct CDR3 sequences, with under 45% occurring only once. Source material: blood. Receptors were obtained from an older woman in good health.

Of note for this clonotype: The DNA is omitted, as the CDR3 cannot be located on it reliably, and the CDR3 follows TCRdb's listing. CDR3 sequence: CASSSSDIGSYNEQFF. The gene calls are TRBV28 and TRBJ2-1; TRBD1 reflects the table's D call only, with no check against the DNA. From germline, CDR1 is MDHEN and CDR2 SYDVKM. The CDR3 region is 16 residues in length, termini included.

The J gene is TRBJ1-1, the V gene TRBV5-1; D remains unclear. The CDR3 loop spans 12 amino acids. From germline, CDR1 is SGHRS and CDR2 YFSETQ. V was trimmed by 0 bases and J by 8 bases, leaving 8 bases between them. The CDR3 is CASSLEGVEAFF. CDR3 bases: TGCGCCAGCAGCTTGGAAGGCGTCGAAGCTTTCTTT.

The chain has TRBV20-1 and TRBJ2-1; tentative D call: TRBD1 (6 bases). Trimming shortened V by 2 bases and J by 5 bases, and 7 bases separated the two germline ends. Germline V gene lookup returns CDR1 DFQATT and CDR2 SNEGSKA (reference sequence). This CDR3 has 12 amino acids. The CDR3 reads CSARRDNNEQFF. The CDR3 nucleotides are TGCAGTGCTAGAAGGGACAACAATGAGCAGTTCTTC.

The chain carries TRBV29-1 and TRBJ2-5; D is undetermined. Germline CDR1 and CDR2: SQVTM and ANQGSEA. Trimming took off 2 bases at V and 8 bases at J, with 9 bases between the two ends. The CDR3 sequence is 11 residues long. CDR3 coding DNA: TGCAGCGTTGAAAGATCGAGAACCCAGTACTTC. Translating it yields CSVERSRTQYF.

This clonotype has more than one count but fewer than ten. The chain has TRBV4-1 and TRBJ2-5; TRBD2 might be the D (6 bases). In germline, CDR1 is MGHRA, CDR2 YSYEKL. The CDR3 has 14 amino acids. V lost 2 bases and J lost 0, with 7 bases in between. CDR3 sequence: CASSQTSYQETQYF. DNA of the CDR3: TGCGCCAGCAGCCAAACTAGCTACCAAGAGACCCAGTACTTC.

The chain has TRBV30 and TRBJ2-7; 9 nucleotides match TRBD2. This CDR3 comprises 15 residues. Germline V gene data show CDR1 as GTSNPN and CDR2 as SVGIG (reference sequence). With 3 bases clipped from V and 3 bases from J, the junction kept 9 bases outside the gene matches. CDR3 loop: CAWRDISGSSYEQYF. The CDR3 DNA follows: TGTGCCTGGAGAGATATTAGCGGGAGCAGCTACGAGCAGTACTTC.

The chain couples TRBV6-6 to TRBJ2-5; D call uncertain. The CDR3 is 15 residues long. V lost 2 bases, J lost 5 bases, and 15 bases lay in between. Looked up from germline, CDR1 is MNHNY and CDR2 is SVGAGI (reference sequence). The CDR3 region is CASSYDRQTYETQYF. Here the CDR3 DNA reads TGTGCCAGCAGTTACGACCGGCAGACTTACGAGACCCAGTACTTC.

V is TRBV5-6 and J is TRBJ2-3, with 8 bases aligning to TRBD2. The CDR3 covers 16 residues. The V gene end was trimmed by 5 bases and the J gene end by 1 base; junction bases not matched to a gene: 9. In germline, CDR1 is SGHDT, CDR2 YYEEEE. The CDR3 loop reads CASRGLREAGTDTQYF. The CDR3 DNA reads TGTGCCAGCAGAGGCTTGCGGGAGGCAGGCACAGATACGCAGTATTTT.

V usage is TRBV3-1 and J usage is TRBJ2-7; 7 nucleotides align to TRBD1. The junction had 7 bases not matched to a gene; V was cut back by 1 base and J by 7 bases. The germline V gene has CDR1 LGHDT and CDR2 YNNKEL (reference sequence). CDR3 length equals 14 residues. In DNA form, the CDR3 reads TGTGCCAGCAGCCAAGGACAGGGCGCGCGGGAGCAGTACTTC. This translates into CASSQGQGAREQYF.

The chain carries TRBV20-1 and TRBJ2-1, with 12 bases aligning to TRBD2. V lost 6 bases to trimming and J lost 5 bases; unmatched junction nucleotides: 11. The CDR3 is made up of 16 amino acids. Germline V gene data show CDR1 as DFQATT and CDR2 as SNEGSKA (reference sequence). CDR3: CSAHPSGRALDNEQFF. CDR3 bases: TGCAGTGCCCACCCTAGCGGGAGGGCCCTCGACAATGAGCAGTTCTTC.

This clonotype was counted only a few times. The rearrangement uses TRBV14 and TRBJ2-1, with 7 bases fitting TRBD2. J gave up 9 bases and V 0 bases, and 14 bases lay outside the gene matches. In germline, CDR1 is SGHDN, CDR2 FVKESK. CDR3 length: 17 amino acids. The CDR3 sequence: CASSQEFLGLVYLEQFF. For the CDR3, the DNA is TGTGCCAGCAGCCAAGAATTTCTAGGACTAGTGTATCTTGAGCAGTTCTTC.

At least ten counts were recorded for this clonotype. The gene calls are TRBV7-7 and TRBJ2-5; no reliable D call. Germline CDR1 is SSHAT and CDR2 is FNYEAQ (reference sequence). The CDR3 consists of 13 residues. The V end lost 1 base, the J end lost 9 bases, and 12 bases lay between the germline ends. Written as DNA, the CDR3 is TGTGCCAGCAGCTTAGTCGGCCAGGCGGCCCAGTACTTC. The encoded protein is CASSLVGQAAQYF.

This chain uses TRBV7-3 with TRBJ2-1; TRBD2 matches 13 bases. Germline V gives CDR1 SGHTA, CDR2 FQGTGA. The CDR3 covers 13 residues. The V segment lost 8 bases and the J segment 9 bases; nucleotides outside the gene matches: 4. The CDR3 region is CASGLAGAGEQFF. The CDR3 nucleotides read TGTGCCAGCGGACTAGCGGGAGCTGGTGAGCAGTTCTTC. Complete variable domain (other parts from reference TRBV7-3 and TRBJ2-1): GAGVSQTPSNKVTEKGKYVELRCDPISGHTALYWYRQSLGQGPEFLIYFQGTGAADDSGLPNDRFFAVRPEGSVSTLKIQRTERGDSAVYLCASGLAGAGEQFFGPGTRLTVL.

V and J are TRBV28 and TRBJ1-1; D unclear. CDR3 size: 13 residues. Germline V CDR1 and CDR2: MDHEN, SYDVKM. Trimming pared 11 bases from V and 1 base from J, leaving 14 bases between. As DNA, the CDR3 is TGTGCCTCCCTGGCAGATCAGAACACTGAAGCTTTCTTT. Translation gives CASLADQNTEAFF.

This sequence joins TRBV28 and TRBJ2-7; no clear D. The CDR3 is 15 residues long. The germline V gene has CDR1 MDHEN and CDR2 SYDVKM. V lost 0 bases to trimming and J lost 3 bases, with 12 bases between them. CDR3 bases: TGTGCCAGCAGTTTATGGGTCTCAGGCTTCTACGAGCAGTACTTC. Protein: CASSLWVSGFYEQYF.

The gene calls are TRBV5-1 and TRBJ2-1; TRBD2 agrees at 9 bases. Germline CDR1 and CDR2: SGHRS and YFSETQ. The CDR3 is 16 amino acids. The J segment lost 6 bases and the V segment lost 4 bases, leaving 11 bases of the junction unmatched. The CDR3 sequence: CASSGTSNPTGNEQFF. The CDR3 DNA reads TGCGCCAGCAGCGGGACTAGCAACCCAACGGGCAATGAGCAGTTCTTC.

This clonotype was seen more than once but under ten times. This sequence joins TRBV5-1 and TRBJ2-7; 7 nucleotides line up with TRBD2. With V trimmed by 6 bases and J by 5 bases, 11 bases remained unmatched. The V gene's germline CDR1 is SGHRS and CDR2 YFSETQ. The CDR3 has 14 amino acids. The CDR3 is CASKRRESSDEQYF. CDR3 coding DNA: TGCGCCAGCAAAAGGCGGGAGAGTTCGGACGAGCAGTACTTC.

The chain is built from TRBV15 and TRBJ2-3; D call uncertain. The CDR3 loop spans 16 amino acids. CDR1 and CDR2 (germline): LNHNV, YYDKDF (reference sequence). V was pared by 3 bases and J by 1 base, with 14 bases between. The CDR3 loop reads CATSSGMGLGTDTQYF. CDR3 sequence (DNA): TGTGCCACCAGCAGTGGGATGGGTTTGGGCACAGATACGCAGTATTTT. Filled out from reference TRBV15 and TRBJ2-3, the complete variable domain reads DAMVIQNPRYQVTQFGKPVTLSCSQTLNHNVMYWYQQKSSQAPKLLFHYYDKDFNNEADTPDNFQSRRPNTSFCFLDIRSPGLGDTAMYLCATSSGMGLGTDTQYFGPGTRLTVL.

The rearrangement joins TRBV24-1 to TRBJ2-1, with 13 nucleotides matching TRBD2. Germline V CDR1 and CDR2: KGHDR, SFDVKD. V shed 4 bases and J 6 bases; nucleotides not matched to a gene: 5. The CDR3 runs 16 residues. CDR3 residues: CATSERTSGSINEQFF. The DNA of the CDR3 is TGTGCCACCAGTGAGAGGACTAGCGGGAGTATCAATGAGCAGTTCTTC.

The rearrangement links TRBV3-1 to TRBJ2-1; 8 nucleotides align to TRBD2. V shed 10 bases and J 4 bases; nucleotides not matched to a gene: 9. CDR1 and CDR2 (germline): LGHDT, YNNKEL (reference sequence). This CDR3 spans 14 amino acids. The CDR3 bases are TGTGCCACCTTAACGCGCGGGAGGTACAATGAGCAGTTCTTC. It specifies CATLTRGRYNEQFF.

The chain is built from TRBV10-3 and TRBJ2-3, with TRBD1 matching over 9 bases. V was pared by 6 bases and J by 0 bases, with 4 bases of the junction left unmatched. Germline V gives CDR1 ENHRY, CDR2 SYGVKD. The CDR3 is 15 amino acids. This CDR3 is CAIRRTGESTDTQYF. As DNA, the CDR3 is TGTGCCATCAGACGGACAGGGGAAAGCACAGATACGCAGTATTTT.

CDR3 protein: CASSLGLQYLVEQYF. For the CDR3, the DNA is TGTGCCAGCAGCTTAGGCCTACAGTACCTAGTAGAGCAGTACTTC. The chain employs TRBV13 and TRBJ2-7; D remains unclear. V was pared by 0 bases and J by 7 bases, with 16 bases between. This CDR3 contains 15 residues. Germline V gene data show CDR1 as PRHDT and CDR2 as FYEKMQ (reference sequence).

The chain couples TRBV6-6 to TRBJ2-3, with TRBD2 as a possible D gene (7 bases). Germline V gene lookup returns CDR1 MNHNY and CDR2 SVGAGI (reference sequence). Trimming shortened V by 11 bases and J by 4 bases, and 13 bases separated the two germline ends. The CDR3 runs to 12 residues. The CDR3 here is CAAGEGADTQYF. The CDR3, as DNA: TGTGCCGCAGGGGAGGGAGCAGATACGCAGTATTTT.

Comments on this clonotype: Germline and junction disagree at one end, which may indicate a read error. The rearrangement links TRBV11-2 to TRBJ2-3; weak D call: TRBD2 (7 bases). This CDR3 region has 17 residues. Germline V gene data show CDR1 as SGHAT and CDR2 as FQNNGV. The CDR3 loop reads CASSLDPGGTSTDTQYF. CDR3 DNA sequence: TGTGCCAGCAGCTTAGACCCGGGGGGCACGAGCACGGATACGCAGTATTTT.

The chain carries TRBV3-1 and TRBJ2-5; 12 bases align to TRBD1. Germline values: CDR1 LGHDT, CDR2 YNNKEL (reference sequence). Germline trimming cut 1 base from V and 5 bases from J; bases unmatched to any gene: 5. The CDR3 contains 16 residues. In DNA, the CDR3 is TGTGCCAGCAGCCAAGGGGACAGGGGGCGCGGGGAGACCCAGTACTTC. Its translation: CASSQGDRGRGETQYF.

This sequence joins TRBV29-1 and TRBJ2-1; the D is unclear. The CDR3 runs to 14 residues. Per germline, CDR1 SQVTM and CDR2 ANQGSEA. Trimming stripped 3 bases from V and 6 bases from J, with 15 bases between. CDR3 region: CSVDGDRTSNEQFF. In nucleotides, the CDR3 is TGCAGCGTTGATGGTGATAGGACCTCCAATGAGCAGTTCTTC.

This clonotype has only a few counts. The V gene is TRBV5-1, the J gene TRBJ2-2; TRBD1 matches 9 bases. The CDR3 spans 15 residues. Germline V gives CDR1 SGHRS, CDR2 YFSETQ. The V segment lost 0 bases and the J segment 6 bases; nucleotides outside the gene matches: 3. CDR3 sequence (DNA): TGCGCCAGCAGCTTGGCACAGGGGGCGCCCGGGGAGCTGTTTTTT. Residues: CASSLAQGAPGELFF.